The T cell receptor beta chain described here comes from a study of control samples from healthy donors and cancer patients (dated by TCRdb to 2018 to 2020). On this clone itself: It lacks a known antigen. No base quality information exists; no much larger clone differs at one position.

Based on the germline V gene (reference sequence), the CDR1 and CDR2 sequences are SEHNR and FQNEAQ. From the cysteine up to the phenylalanine, the CDR3 has a length of 15 residues. The entry retains the CDR3 DNA only, 45 bases that are in frame from base 1. The germline ends are 11 bases apart after V is trimmed by 1 base and J by 2 bases. Libraries came from the immunoSEQ multiplex PCR assay. In its TCRdb copy, this immuneACCESS table keeps in-frame sequences only and misses some clones. Where compared with another copy, unresolved V genes explain less than half of these, and the others have no known cause. The sample table lists around 140,000 clones, about 91% of them with a count of one. Clones ranked in the top ten supply approximately 3% of the sample.

The sequence was collected from a man aged 25-40 years in good health. The receptor chain draws on TRBV7-9 and TRBJ1-1, with the identity of the D gene unclear. Material: blood. The CDR3 is CASSLVEGINTEAFF. Here is the DNA: TGTGCCAGCAGCTTAGTTGAGGGAATCAACACTGAAGCTTTCTTT.